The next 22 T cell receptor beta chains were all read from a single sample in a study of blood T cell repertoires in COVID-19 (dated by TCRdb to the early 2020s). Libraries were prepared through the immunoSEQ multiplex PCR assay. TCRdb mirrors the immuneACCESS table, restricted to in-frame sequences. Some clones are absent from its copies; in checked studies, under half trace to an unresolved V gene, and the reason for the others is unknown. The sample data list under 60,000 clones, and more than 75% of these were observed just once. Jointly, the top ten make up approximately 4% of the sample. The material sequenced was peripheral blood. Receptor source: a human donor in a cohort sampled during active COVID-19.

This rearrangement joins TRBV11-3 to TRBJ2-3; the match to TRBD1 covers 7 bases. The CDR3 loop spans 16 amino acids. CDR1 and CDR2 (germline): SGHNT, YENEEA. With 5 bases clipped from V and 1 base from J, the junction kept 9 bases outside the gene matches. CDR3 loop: CASSTGTGVGTDTQYF. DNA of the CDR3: TGTGCCAGCAGCACTGGAACAGGGGTGGGCACAGATACGCAGTATTTT.

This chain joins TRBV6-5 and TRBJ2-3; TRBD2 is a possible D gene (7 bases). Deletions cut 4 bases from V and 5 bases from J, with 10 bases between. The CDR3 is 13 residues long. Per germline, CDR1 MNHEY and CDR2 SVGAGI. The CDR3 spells CASSSRGGDTQYF. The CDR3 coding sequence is TGTGCCAGCAGTTCTAGGGGGGGAGATACGCAGTATTTT.

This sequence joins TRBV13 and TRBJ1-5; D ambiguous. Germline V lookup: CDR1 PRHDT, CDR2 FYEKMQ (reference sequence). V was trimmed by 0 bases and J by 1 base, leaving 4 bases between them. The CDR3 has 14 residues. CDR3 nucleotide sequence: TGTGCCAGCAGCTTAGGGGCCAGCAATCAGCCCCAGCATTTT. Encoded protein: CASSLGASNQPQHF.

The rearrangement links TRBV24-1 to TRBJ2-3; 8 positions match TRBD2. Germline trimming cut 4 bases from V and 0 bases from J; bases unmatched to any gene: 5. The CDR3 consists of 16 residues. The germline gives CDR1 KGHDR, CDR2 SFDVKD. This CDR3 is CATSEAAGDSTDTQYF. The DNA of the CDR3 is TGTGCCACCAGTGAAGCAGCGGGAGATAGCACAGATACGCAGTATTTT.

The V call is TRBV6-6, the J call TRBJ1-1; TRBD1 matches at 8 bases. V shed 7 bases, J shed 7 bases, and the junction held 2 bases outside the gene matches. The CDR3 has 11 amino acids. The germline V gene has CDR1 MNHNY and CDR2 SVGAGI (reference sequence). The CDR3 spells CASTGGSEAFF. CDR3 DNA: TGTGCCAGCACAGGGGGCAGTGAAGCTTTCTTT.

The CDR3 protein is CASSPDGGSGYNEQFF. For the CDR3, the DNA is TGTGCCAGCAGCCCCGACGGCGGGAGTGGATACAATGAGCAGTTCTTC. The V gene is TRBV7-2, the J gene TRBJ2-1; 7 nucleotides line up with TRBD2. The CDR3 totals 16 residues. Unmatched junction bases numbered 11, after V lost 5 bases and J lost 4 bases. Looked up from germline, CDR1 is SGHTA and CDR2 is FQGNSA.

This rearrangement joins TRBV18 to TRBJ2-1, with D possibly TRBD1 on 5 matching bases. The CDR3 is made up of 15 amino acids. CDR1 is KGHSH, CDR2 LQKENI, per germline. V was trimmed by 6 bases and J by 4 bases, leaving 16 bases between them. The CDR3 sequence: CASSPEYRNYNEQFF. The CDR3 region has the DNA TGTGCCAGCTCTCCAGAATACAGGAATTACAATGAGCAGTTCTTC.

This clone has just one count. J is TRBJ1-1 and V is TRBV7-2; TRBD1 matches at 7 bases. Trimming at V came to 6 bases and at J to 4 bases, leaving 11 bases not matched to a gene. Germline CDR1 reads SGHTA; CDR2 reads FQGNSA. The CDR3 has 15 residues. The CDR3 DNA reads TGTGCCAGCAGACGAAGACAGGGTGGGAGCACTGAAGCTTTCTTT. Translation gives CASRRRQGGSTEAFF.

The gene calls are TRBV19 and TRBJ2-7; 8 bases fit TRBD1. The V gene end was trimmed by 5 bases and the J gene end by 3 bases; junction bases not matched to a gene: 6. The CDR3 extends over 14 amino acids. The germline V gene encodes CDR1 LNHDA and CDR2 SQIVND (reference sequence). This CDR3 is CASSPQGARYEQYF. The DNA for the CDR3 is TGTGCCAGTAGTCCCCAGGGGGCTCGCTACGAGCAGTACTTC.

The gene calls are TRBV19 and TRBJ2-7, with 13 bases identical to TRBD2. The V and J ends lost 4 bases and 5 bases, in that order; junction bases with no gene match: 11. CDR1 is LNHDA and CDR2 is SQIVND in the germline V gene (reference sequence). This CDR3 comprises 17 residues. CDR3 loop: CASSTGLAGRARDEQYF. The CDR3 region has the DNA TGTGCCAGTAGTACGGGACTAGCGGGACGAGCGAGGGACGAGCAGTACTTC.

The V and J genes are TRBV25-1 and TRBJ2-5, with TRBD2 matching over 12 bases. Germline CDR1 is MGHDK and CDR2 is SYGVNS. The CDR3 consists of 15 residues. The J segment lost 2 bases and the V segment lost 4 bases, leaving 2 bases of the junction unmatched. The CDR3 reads CASSAGLAGQETQYF. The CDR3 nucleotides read TGTGCCAGCAGTGCCGGACTAGCGGGACAAGAGACCCAGTACTTC.

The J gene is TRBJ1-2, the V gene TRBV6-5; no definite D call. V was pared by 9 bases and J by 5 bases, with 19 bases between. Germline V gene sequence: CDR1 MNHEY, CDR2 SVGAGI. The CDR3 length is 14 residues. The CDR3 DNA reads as TGTGCCAGTTCGAGGGAGGGCCAAGCTTATGGCTACACCTTC. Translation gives CASSREGQAYGYTF.

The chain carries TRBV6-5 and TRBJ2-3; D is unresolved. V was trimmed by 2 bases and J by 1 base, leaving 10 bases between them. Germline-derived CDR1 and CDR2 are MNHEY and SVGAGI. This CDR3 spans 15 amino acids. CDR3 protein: CASSYGHLRTDTQYF. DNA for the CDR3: TGTGCCAGCAGTTACGGGCACCTACGCACAGATACGCAGTATTTT.

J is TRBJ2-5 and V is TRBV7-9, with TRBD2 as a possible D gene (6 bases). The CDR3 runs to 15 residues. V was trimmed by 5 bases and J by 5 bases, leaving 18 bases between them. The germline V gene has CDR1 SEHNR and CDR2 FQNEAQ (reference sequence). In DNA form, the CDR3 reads TGTGCCAGCAGCCCGACGTCGGGAGTCGGTGAGACCCAGTACTTC. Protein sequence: CASSPTSGVGETQYF.

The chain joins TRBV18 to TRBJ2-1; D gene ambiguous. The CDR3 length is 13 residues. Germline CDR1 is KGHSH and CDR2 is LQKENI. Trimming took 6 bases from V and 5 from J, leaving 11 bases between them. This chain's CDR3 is CASSLPTDNEQFF. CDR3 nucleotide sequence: TGTGCCAGCTCTCTCCCCACGGACAATGAGCAGTTCTTC.

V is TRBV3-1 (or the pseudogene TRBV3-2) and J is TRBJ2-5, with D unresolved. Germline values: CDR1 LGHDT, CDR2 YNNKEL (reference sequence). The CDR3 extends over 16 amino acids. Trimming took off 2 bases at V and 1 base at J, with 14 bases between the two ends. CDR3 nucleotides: TGTGCCAGCAGCCAACATCGTGGGCAGGCCCAAGAGACCCAGTACTTC. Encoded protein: CASSQHRGQAQETQYF.

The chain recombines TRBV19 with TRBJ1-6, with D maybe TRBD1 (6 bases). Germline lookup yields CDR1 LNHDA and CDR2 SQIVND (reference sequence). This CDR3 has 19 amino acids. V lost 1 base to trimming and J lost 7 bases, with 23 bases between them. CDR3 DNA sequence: TGTGCCAGTAGTATAGGTCGAGCGAGCAGGGGAGTTCCCAATTCACCCCTCCACTTT. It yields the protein CASSIGRASRGVPNSPLHF.

The CDR3 region has the DNA TGTGCCACCAGTGACCCCCTAGCGGGAAGAGGTCTGGAGACCCAGTACTTC. The encoded protein is CATSDPLAGRGLETQYF. V usage is TRBV24-1 and J usage is TRBJ2-5; TRBD2 agrees at 9 bases. CDR1 and CDR2 (germline): KGHDR, SFDVKD. The V gene end was trimmed by 4 bases and the J gene end by 5 bases; junction bases not matched to a gene: 13. The CDR3 spans 17 residues.

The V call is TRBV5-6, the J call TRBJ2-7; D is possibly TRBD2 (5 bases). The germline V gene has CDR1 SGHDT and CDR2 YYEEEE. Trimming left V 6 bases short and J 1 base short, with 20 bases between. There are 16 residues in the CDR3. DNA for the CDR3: TGTGCCAGCAACGCCCCGAGTAGCGCCTTATCCTACGAGCAGTACTTC. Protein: CASNAPSSALSYEQYF.

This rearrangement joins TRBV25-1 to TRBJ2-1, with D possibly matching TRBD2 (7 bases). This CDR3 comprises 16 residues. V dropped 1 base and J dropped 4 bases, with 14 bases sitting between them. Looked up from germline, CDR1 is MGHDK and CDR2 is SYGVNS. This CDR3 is CASSESGGLTYNEQFF. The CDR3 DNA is TGTGCCAGCAGTGAATCGGGGGGCCTAACTTACAATGAGCAGTTCTTC.

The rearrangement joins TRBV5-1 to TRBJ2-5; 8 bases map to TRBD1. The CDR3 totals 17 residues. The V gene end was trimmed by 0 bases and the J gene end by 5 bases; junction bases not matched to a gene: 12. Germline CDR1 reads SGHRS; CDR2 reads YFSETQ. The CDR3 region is CASSLGLPDRGWETQYF. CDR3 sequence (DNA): TGCGCCAGCAGCTTGGGGCTTCCAGACAGGGGTTGGGAGACCCAGTACTTC.

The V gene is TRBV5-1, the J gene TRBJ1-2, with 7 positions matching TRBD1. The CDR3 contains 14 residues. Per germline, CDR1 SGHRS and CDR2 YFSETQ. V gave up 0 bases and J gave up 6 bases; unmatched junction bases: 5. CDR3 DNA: TGCGCCAGCAGCTTGGACAGGGGTAGGGATGGCTACACCTTC. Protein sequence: CASSLDRGRDGYTF.